This TCR beta chain was sequenced for a study of OX40 agonist ivuxolimab in advanced cancers. Across the study: Those treated in dose escalation had hepatocellular carcinoma, melanoma, renal cell cancer or head and neck cancer. Around 40% of patients had received prior checkpoint inhibitor therapy. Study-level findings and limits: Circulating CD4+ and CD8+ T cells showed clonal expansion by week 6 at 0.1 to 3.0 mg/kg.

CDR1 is SQVTM and CDR2 is ANQGSEA in the germline V gene. CDR3 length: 13 amino acids. Trimming cost V 4 bases and J 0 bases, with 9 bases left between them. Clones were sequenced by immunoSEQ multiplex PCR, and TCRdb holds only the in-frame ones, with some missing. The table includes over 100,000 clones, 85% to 90% detected once. As regards this clone: Antigen specificity is unknown.

The rearrangement joins TRBV29-1 to TRBJ1-2; no clear D gene. The sequenced sample was CD4+ or CD8+ T cells sorted from blood, obtained in a trial of the OX40 agonist ivuxolimab. This sequence originates from an adult with an advanced solid tumor such as melanoma, head and neck, liver or kidney cancer. DNA of the CDR3: TGCAGCGTTGTACCTCAGCCTAACTATGGCTACACCTTC. This gives the protein CSVVPQPNYGYTF.